Sequencing of this T cell receptor (beta chain) was carried out in a study of early T cells in non-severe SARS-CoV-2 infection. The overall study: Bulk RNA isolated from unsorted whole blood underwent sequencing; chains were not paired. Study-wide results and limits: The matching step, a VDJdb search, favored anti-spike CD8 responses and missed private and CD4 specificities.

The TCR library protocol was used to attach unique molecular identifiers. These identifiers were attached to individual cDNA molecules. TCRdb called the 5' RACE reads again in MiXCR, with one record for every CDR3 protein. The table records tens of thousands of distinct CDR3 sequences, under 7% of them present only once. Germline CDR1 SGHTA, CDR2 FQGNSA. V was shortened by 3 bases and J by 0 bases, with 9 bases between the two germline ends. The CDR3 runs 15 residues. This clonotype has a count of ten or more. Its antigen is still unknown. The material was whole blood, obtained at baseline. The rearrangement links TRBV7-2 to TRBJ2-4, with D unclear. The receptor was isolated from an adult who was a healthcare worker with PCR-confirmed SARS-CoV-2 infection or an uninfected control (not recorded which). The CDR3 DNA reads as TGTGCCAGCAGCTTTGGCGCTTTAGCCAAAAACATTCAGTACTTC. Residues: CASSFGALAKNIQYF. The full variable domain, its missing parts supplied by reference TRBV7-2 and TRBJ2-4, is GAGVSQSPSNKVTEKGKDVELRCDPISGHTALYWYRQSLGQGLEFLIYFQGNSAPDKSGLPSDRFSAERTGGSVSTLTIQRTQQEDSAVYLCASSFGALAKNIQYFGAGTRLSVL.